Presented here are 21 T cell receptor beta chains from one specimen sequenced in a study of T cell responses to AZD1222 COVID-19 vaccine. Some clones are missing from TCRdb's copy, which holds only in-frame ones; the method was immunoSEQ multiplex PCR. The sample records around 150,000 clones, approximately 88% being singletons. This sample comprised peripheral blood, obtained on day 0 of AZD1222 vaccination. These receptors originate from an adult in good health.

Points on this clone: Germline and junction disagree at one end, which may indicate a read error. The chain couples TRBV29-1 to TRBJ1-1, with D maybe TRBD1 (6 bases). There are 14 residues in the CDR3. Germline V gene data show CDR1 as SQVTM and CDR2 as ANQGSEA. The chain's CDR3 is CSVPLGATNAEAFF. The CDR3 DNA follows: TGCAGCGTCCCTTTGGGGGCCACGAACGCTGAAGCTTTCTTT. The full variable domain, completed using reference TRBV29-1 and TRBJ1-1, is SAVISQKPSRDICQRGTSLTIQCQVDSQVTMMFWYRQQPGQSLTLIATANQGSEATYESGFVIDKFPISRPNLTFSTLTVSNMSPEDSSIYLCSVPLGATNAEAFFGQGTRLTVV.

This clone was detected once. The chain employs TRBV6-5 and TRBJ1-5; D is undetermined. The germline V gene has CDR1 MNHEY and CDR2 SVGAGI. V was clipped by 2 bases and J by 5 bases, with 7 bases between them. The CDR3 length is 13 residues. Here the CDR3 reads CASSYTSYQPQHF. CDR3 nucleotide sequence: TGTGCCAGCAGTTACACCAGCTATCAGCCCCAGCATTTT.

DNA for the CDR3: TGCAGTGCTAGTAGAGGGGTCAATCAGCCCCAGCATTTT. Its protein product is CSASRGVNQPQHF. The chain links TRBV20-1 to TRBJ1-5; D perhaps matches TRBD1 (5 bases). Per the germline V gene, CDR1 is DFQATT and CDR2 is SNEGSKA (reference sequence). V was clipped by 3 bases and J by 3 bases, with 9 bases between them. This CDR3 has 13 residues.

The chain joins TRBV7-9 to TRBJ2-5; no clear D gene. Trimming removed 2 bases at V and 2 bases at J, with 3 bases between. CDR3 length equals 12 residues. The germline V gene has CDR1 SEHNR and CDR2 FQNEAQ (reference sequence). DNA for the CDR3: TGTGCCAGCAGCTTAAATCAAGAGACCCAGTACTTC. Translated: CASSLNQETQYF.

This clone was recorded once. The chain combines TRBV30 with TRBJ1-5; no clear D gene. CDR1 and CDR2 (germline): GTSNPN, SVGIG (reference sequence). This CDR3 is 14 amino acids long. V was clipped by 1 base and J by 5 bases, with 12 bases between them. The CDR3 sequence is CAWSAGIADQPQHF. The CDR3 DNA reads TGTGCCTGGAGTGCCGGGATTGCCGATCAGCCCCAGCATTTT.

The chain combines TRBV21-1 with TRBJ2-6. TRBV21-1 is marked as a pseudogene. The CDR3 is 15 amino acids. The CDR3 DNA sequence: TGTGCCAGCGAAACTGGGTACGCTCTGGCCAACGTCCTGACTTTC. Its protein is CASETGYALANVLTF.

V usage is TRBV29-1 and J usage is TRBJ1-4; D uncertain. The CDR3 is 12 residues long. Between the trimmed V and J ends, which lost 3 bases and 8 bases, there was a span of 10 bases. Germline V gene sequence: CDR1 SQVTM, CDR2 ANQGSEA. The CDR3 DNA follows: TGCAGCGTTGAGGTCAGCGGCGAAAAACTGTTTTTT. Protein product: CSVEVSGEKLFF. Full variable domain (remainder filled in from reference TRBV29-1 and TRBJ1-4): SAVISQKPSRDICQRGTSLTIQCQVDSQVTMMFWYRQQPGQSLTLIATANQGSEATYESGFVIDKFPISRPNLTFSTLTVSNMSPEDSSIYLCSVEVSGEKLFFGSGTQLSVL.

This chain uses TRBV5-4 with TRBJ2-1, with 11 bases matching TRBD2. V was pared by 4 bases and J by 3 bases, with 6 bases of the junction left unmatched. The CDR3 is 16 amino acids. Germline assignment: CDR1 SGHNT and CDR2 YYREEE (reference sequence). In DNA, the CDR3 is TGTGCCAGCAGCCCTGCCGGGACTAGCGGCTACAATGAGCAGTTCTTC. Residues: CASSPAGTSGYNEQFF.

The chain recombines TRBV23-1 with TRBJ1-2; tentatively, D is TRBD1 (5 bases). TRBV23-1 is treated as an ORF (open reading frame) with a function not yet certain. Trimming removed 6 bases from V and 1 base from J, with 9 bases in between. The CDR3 sequence is 13 residues long. CDR3 amino acids: CASRRQFNYGYTF. Here the CDR3 DNA reads TGCGCCAGCAGGAGACAGTTTAACTATGGCTACACCTTC.

The V call is TRBV6-5, the J call TRBJ1-2; D may be TRBD1 (6 bases). CDR1 and CDR2 from the germline V gene are MNHEY and SVGAGI. The V end was cut by 10 bases, the J end by 7 bases, with 13 bases between. CDR3 length: 11 amino acids. In nucleotides, the CDR3 is TGTGCCACCCAGGGGTCGGGTGGCTACACCTTC. Its protein is CATQGSGGYTF.

The chain carries TRBV6-5 and TRBJ1-4; TRBD1 agrees at 8 bases. Unmatched junction bases numbered 3, after V lost 8 bases and J lost 7 bases. CDR3 size: 12 residues. The germline V gene has CDR1 MNHEY and CDR2 SVGAGI. The CDR3 bases are TGTGCCAGCTCGGACAGGGTTGAAAAACTGTTTTTT. Amino acid sequence: CASSDRVEKLFF.

The V gene is TRBV6-2 or TRBV6-3, the J gene TRBJ2-3; TRBD2 agrees at 10 bases. With V trimmed by 4 bases and J by 2 bases, 12 bases remained unmatched. The CDR3 runs 18 residues. Germline values: CDR1 MNHEY, CDR2 SVGEGT. The CDR3 region has the DNA TGTGCCAGCAGTTGGGAGATGTTCAGCGGGAGGGACACAGATACGCAGTATTTT. It yields the protein CASSWEMFSGRDTDTQYF.

The chain recombines TRBV6-1 with TRBJ1-1, with D perhaps TRBD1 (6 bases). The CDR3 covers 18 residues. The germline V gene has CDR1 MNHNS and CDR2 SASEGT. Between the trimmed V and J ends, which lost 0 bases and 0 bases, there was a span of 17 bases. CDR3 nucleotides: TGTGCCAGCAGTGAAGCGCTTCTGGGGGCAGCTTTGAACACTGAAGCTTTCTTT. Translation: CASSEALLGAALNTEAFF.

J is TRBJ2-7 and V is TRBV6-5; 12 positions agree with TRBD1. CDR3 length equals 14 residues. CDR1 is MNHEY and CDR2 is SVGAGI in the germline V gene. J lost 2 bases, V lost 8 bases, and 4 bases had no gene match. The CDR3 DNA reads TGTGCCAGCCGCGGGACAGGGGGCACCTACGAGCAGTACTTC. Translated: CASRGTGGTYEQYF.

The chain recombines TRBV7-9 with TRBJ1-1, with 7 bases lining up with TRBD1. Germline trimming cut 5 bases from V and 2 bases from J; bases unmatched to any gene: 2. This CDR3 spans 13 amino acids. The germline V gene encodes CDR1 SEHNR and CDR2 FQNEAQ (reference sequence). CDR3 residues: CASSRDSNTEAFF. The CDR3 coding sequence is TGTGCCAGCAGCCGGGACAGCAACACTGAAGCTTTCTTT. Full variable domain (outside the CDR3, taken from reference TRBV7-9 and TRBJ1-1): DTGVSQNPRHKITKRGQNVTFRCDPISEHNRLYWYRQTLGQGPEFLTYFQNEAQLEKSRLLSDRFSAERPKGSFSTLEIQRTEQGDSAMYLCASSRDSNTEAFFGQGTRLTVV.

V usage is TRBV5-1 and J usage is TRBJ2-3, with 10 bases aligning to TRBD1. This CDR3 is 16 amino acids long. The V segment lost 4 bases and the J segment 2 bases; nucleotides outside the gene matches: 7. Germline V CDR1 and CDR2: SGHRS, YFSETQ. This CDR3 reads CASSAWTGGYTDTQYF. DNA for the CDR3: TGCGCCAGCAGCGCCTGGACAGGGGGATACACAGATACGCAGTATTTT.

The sample holds one count of this clone. The rearrangement uses TRBV27 and TRBJ1-5, with 8 bases lining up with TRBD1. This CDR3 comprises 15 residues. V was pared by 3 bases and J by 7 bases, with 8 bases of the junction left unmatched. The V gene's germline CDR1 is MNHEY and CDR2 SMNVEV (reference sequence). The CDR3 nucleotides read TGTGCCAGCAGTTTCCTCGGACAGGGAGAACAGCCCCAGCATTTT. Residues: CASSFLGQGEQPQHF.

This chain connects TRBV5-1 to TRBJ1-2; the D is unclear. The CDR3 spans 12 residues. CDR1 and CDR2 (germline): SGHRS, YFSETQ. V was shortened by 1 base and J by 3 bases, with 4 bases between the two germline ends. The CDR3 region is CASSLTDYGYTF. The CDR3 DNA follows: TGCGCCAGCAGCTTGACAGACTATGGCTACACCTTC.

CDR3 loop: CASSYYGSFGTEAFF. As DNA, the CDR3 is TGTGCCAGCAGTTACTACGGGAGTTTCGGCACTGAAGCTTTCTTT. The chain links TRBV6-2 or TRBV6-3 to TRBJ1-1, with no clear D. V lost 1 base and J 4 bases, leaving 13 bases between the germline ends. The germline CDR1 and CDR2 sequences are MNHEY and SVGEGT. CDR3 length equals 15 residues.

This clone was seen a few times. The sample contains more than one DNA sequence encoding this CDR3. The rearrangement uses TRBV7-9 and TRBJ2-7; 10 bases line up with TRBD1. Trimming took 3 bases from V and 4 from J; bases not matched to a gene: 6. This CDR3 spans 15 amino acids. The V gene's germline CDR1 is SEHNR and CDR2 FQNEAQ (reference sequence). The CDR3 loop is CASSFSRTGGYEQYF. Here the CDR3 DNA reads TGTGCCAGCAGCTTTAGTCGGACAGGGGGGTACGAGCAGTACTTC.

To note about this clone: At one end, the junction sequence differs from germline, possibly due to a read error. V usage is TRBV7-9 and J usage is TRBJ2-5, with 8 bases fitting TRBD2. The CDR3 sequence is 12 residues long. From germline, CDR1 is SEHNR and CDR2 FQNEAQ (reference sequence). The CDR3, as DNA: TGTGCCAGCAGCTTATTCGGGAGGGAGACTCACTTC. It is translated as CASSLFGRETHF.